These T cell receptor beta chains were read from a single sample in a study of blood T cells in healthy people across ages. TCRdb independently ran MiXCR on the 5' RACE reads; one entry per CDR3 protein. The repertoire consists of some 640,000 distinct CDR3 sequences, with roughly 50% occurring once and the leading ten covering around a third. Sequencing used blood. The receptors stem from a woman aged 55-70 years in good health. Both conserved end residues are part of each CDR3. Each record gives: D gene, J gene, V gene, clone size, CDR3 DNA, CDR3 protein. The D gene is left open where the match is weak. The size field is filled for only some rows; it gives once, few, many or a size class.

TRBD2,TRBJ2-7,TRBV7-9,.,TGTGCCAGCAGCTCGTCGACTAGCAGCGCCTACGAGCAGTACTTC,CASSSSTSSAYEQYF
.,TRBJ2-3,TRBV4-3,.,TGCGCCAGCAGCCAAGATGGAGGGTGGGATACGCAGTATTTT,CASSQDGGWDTQYF
TRBD1,TRBJ1-1,TRBV30,.,TGTGCCGAACATCCGGGACAGGGGGCAGAGGCTGAAGCTTTCTTT,CAEHPGQGAEAEAFF
.,TRBJ2-1,TRBV6-2/TRBV6-3,.,TGTGCCAGCACTGGGACCCACCTCAGCTCCTACAATGAGCAGTTCTTC,CASTGTHLSSYNEQFF
TRBD1,TRBJ2-7,TRBV29-1,.,TGCAGCTCCGCGGACAGGGGCGAGCAGTACTTC,CSSADRGEQYF
.,TRBJ1-2,TRBV20-1,.,TGCAGTGCTACCCCAGGGTCTGGCTACACCTTC,CSATPGSGYTF
.,TRBJ2-7,TRBV7-9,.,TGTGCCAGCAGCTTAATTGAACAGACCTACGAGCAGTACTTC,CASSLIEQTYEQYF
TRBD1,TRBJ1-4,TRBV20-1,.,TGCAGTGCTAGGGGACAGGAGGAGAAAAAGCTGTTTTTT,CSARGQEEKKLFF
.,TRBJ2-3,TRBV20-1,.,TGCAGTGCTCCCCGGGAGTTTAAAGATACGCAGTATTTT,CSAPREFKDTQYF
TRBD2,TRBJ2-4,TRBV7-9,few,TGTGCCAGCAGCCCCGGCCCGGGCAGGGAGGGAGACATTCAGTACTTC,CASSPGPGREGDIQYF
TRBD1,TRBJ2-5,TRBV4-1,.,TGCGCCAGCAGCCATTTCCCATCCGGGACAGAAGAGACCCAGTACTTC,CASSHFPSGTEETQYF
.,TRBJ1-6,TRBV6-5,.,TGTGCCAGCAGTTCAGAAGCACAGGGCTATTCACCCCTCCACTTT,CASSSEAQGYSPLHF
.,TRBJ2-3,TRBV29-1,.,TGCAGCGTTGGGGGTTTTGGGGATACGCAGTATTTT,CSVGGFGDTQYF
TRBD2,TRBJ2-3,TRBV3-1,.,TGTGCCAGCAGCCGATCGACTAGCGGGAGCCCAGATACGCAGTATTTT,CASSRSTSGSPDTQYF
.,TRBJ2-1,TRBV4-1,.,TGCGCCAGCAGCCCTGACTGGGGGCTAAGCTCCTACAATGAGCAGTTCTTC,CASSPDWGLSSYNEQFF
TRBD1,TRBJ2-7,TRBV20-1,.,TGCAGTGCCAGGGGGACAGGGCCCCACGAGCAGTACTTC,CSARGTGPHEQYF
.,TRBJ2-3,TRBV5-1,many,TGCGCCAGCAGCTCCGACAGGAACACAGATACGCAGTATTTT,CASSSDRNTDTQYF
TRBD1,TRBJ2-5,TRBV7-2,.,TGTGCCAGCAGCTCTACAGGGGTAATCGCGACCCAGTACTTC,CASSSTGVIATQYF
.,TRBJ1-1,TRBV27,few,TGTGCCAGCAGTTTAACGGCCGGTAACACTGAAGCTTTCTTT,CASSLTAGNTEAFF
TRBD2,TRBJ2-5,TRBV3-1,.,TGTGCCAGCCGCAAGCGGGAGGGGGAAGAGACCCAGTACTTC,CASRKREGEETQYF
.,TRBJ2-3,TRBV27,.,TGTGCCAGCAGTTGGGGGGATCACACAGATACGCAGTATTTT,CASSWGDHTDTQYF
.,TRBJ2-5,TRBV20-1,.,TGCAGTGCTAGACAGGCCTTGGAGACCCAGTACTTC,CSARQALETQYF
.,TRBJ2-2,TRBV7-2,few,TGTGCCAGCAGGCAAAATACGAACACCGGGGAGCTGTTTTTT,CASRQNTNTGELFF
.,TRBJ1-5,TRBV28,.,TGTGCCAGCAGAAGTTGGGAGAGCAATCAGCCCCAGCATTTT,CASRSWESNQPQHF
.,TRBJ2-7,TRBV7-9,few,TGTGCCAGCAGCTCCCGGGACCTAGGGAACTACGAGCAGTACTTC,CASSSRDLGNYEQYF
TRBD1,TRBJ2-5,TRBV4-3,many,TGCGCCAGCAGCCAACTCCTGGACAGGACAGAGACCCAGTACTTC,CASSQLLDRTETQYF
.,TRBJ2-4,TRBV20-1,.,TGCAGTGCTAACCTGGGTTTTGCCAAAAACATTCAGTACTTC,CSANLGFAKNIQYF